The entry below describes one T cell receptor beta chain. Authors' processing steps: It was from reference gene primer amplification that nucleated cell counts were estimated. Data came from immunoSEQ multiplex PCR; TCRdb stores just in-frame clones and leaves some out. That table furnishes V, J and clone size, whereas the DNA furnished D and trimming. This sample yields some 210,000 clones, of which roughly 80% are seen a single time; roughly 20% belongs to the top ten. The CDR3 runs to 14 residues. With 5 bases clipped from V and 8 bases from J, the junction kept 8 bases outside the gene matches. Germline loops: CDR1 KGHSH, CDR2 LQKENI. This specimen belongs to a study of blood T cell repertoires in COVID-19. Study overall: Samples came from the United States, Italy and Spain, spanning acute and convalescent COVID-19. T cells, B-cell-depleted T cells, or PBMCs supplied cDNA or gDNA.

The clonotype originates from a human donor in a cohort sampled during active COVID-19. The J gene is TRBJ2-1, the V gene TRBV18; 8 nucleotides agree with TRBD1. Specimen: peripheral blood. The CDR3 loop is CASSDLTGVDEQFF. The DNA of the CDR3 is TGTGCCAGCTCAGACCTGACAGGGGTGGATGAGCAGTTCTTC.